These 18 T cell receptor beta chains came from one sample sequenced in a study of T cell responses to AZD1222 COVID-19 vaccine (dated by TCRdb to about 2021). Libraries were constructed by the immunoSEQ multiplex PCR assay. In its TCRdb copy, this immuneACCESS table keeps in-frame sequences only and misses some clones. Where compared with another copy, unresolved V genes explain less than half of these, and the others have no known cause. Recorded for this sample are under 200,000 clones; approximately 91% of them occurred a single time. The ten largest clones capture 1.5% to 2% of the sample. Per the publication, the time point label means: baseline before first vaccination. The sequencing used peripheral blood, collected on day 0 of AZD1222 vaccination. The receptors here all came from an adult in good health.

The V call is TRBV5-1, the J call TRBJ2-3; D not resolved. Per germline, CDR1 SGHRS and CDR2 YFSETQ. V dropped 4 bases and J dropped 6 bases, with 12 bases sitting between them. This CDR3 region has 13 residues. The CDR3 is CASSLRQEDTQYF. DNA of the CDR3: TGCGCCAGCAGCCTACGCCAGGAGGATACGCAGTATTTT.

The V gene is TRBV7-2, the J gene TRBJ1-1, with a tentative D call TRBD1 (6 bases). Trimming removed 1 base from V and 7 bases from J, with 19 bases in between. This CDR3 spans 16 amino acids. CDR1 SGHTA and CDR2 FQGNSA come from the germline V gene. The CDR3 DNA reads TGTGCCAGCAGCTTAGTTTCCGTCAGGGGAAGGGGTGAAGCTTTCTTT. Translation gives CASSLVSVRGRGEAFF.

The chain joins TRBV4-3 to TRBJ1-2; possible D gene TRBD1, 5 bases. Trimming stripped 0 bases from V and 5 bases from J, with 22 bases between. The CDR3 extends over 18 amino acids. Germline V gene sequence: CDR1 LGHNA, CDR2 YSLEER. CDR3 bases: TGCGCCAGCAGCCAAGATGCTATAGTCGCCGGGGGGGTATATGGCTACACCTTC. Translated, it gives CASSQDAIVAGGVYGYTF.

In its sample, this clone was seen a few times. J is TRBJ2-7 and V is TRBV6-5, with a possible D match to TRBD1 (5 bases). The germline V gene encodes CDR1 MNHEY and CDR2 SVGAGI. The CDR3 runs 14 residues. Trimming took 5 bases from V and 1 from J, leaving 12 bases between them. CDR3 DNA: TGTGCCAGCAGTCCGATAAAGGGGTCCTACGAGCAGTACTTC. Protein sequence: CASSPIKGSYEQYF.

V gene TRBV30 combines with J gene TRBJ1-2; possibly TRBD1 for D (6 bases). Deletions cut 5 bases from V and 8 bases from J, with 12 bases between. CDR1 and CDR2 (germline): GTSNPN, SVGIG (reference sequence). This CDR3 is built from 11 residues. CDR3 nucleotides: TGTGCCTGGGGACCGACAGGCGGCTACACCTTC. Protein sequence: CAWGPTGGYTF.

The J gene is TRBJ1-1, the V gene TRBV6-5; D call uncertain. The CDR3 is 13 amino acids. The germline V gene encodes CDR1 MNHEY and CDR2 SVGAGI. The V and J ends lost 7 bases and 3 bases respectively, with 12 bases between them. CDR3 in amino acids: CASIFSSDTEAFF. The CDR3, as DNA: TGTGCCAGCATTTTCAGCTCCGACACTGAAGCTTTCTTT.

The J gene is TRBJ1-1, the V gene TRBV13, with D uncertain. The CDR3 spans 15 residues. Germline CDR1 PRHDT, CDR2 FYEKMQ (reference sequence). V was cut by 5 bases and J by 1 base, with 14 bases left in between. The CDR3 protein is CASSPVSLGNTEAFF. The CDR3 DNA is TGTGCCAGCAGCCCCGTCTCCCTCGGGAACACTGAAGCTTTCTTT. The full variable domain, rest sourced from reference TRBV13 and TRBJ1-1, is AAGVIQSPRHLIKEKRETATLKCYPIPRHDTVYWYQQGPGQDPQFLISFYEKMQSDKGSIPDRFSAQQFSDYHSELNMSSLELGDSALYFCASSPVSLGNTEAFFGQGTRLTVV.

The chain links TRBV30 to TRBJ1-1; D unresolved. V dropped 0 bases and J dropped 1 base, with 12 bases sitting between them. Germline V gives CDR1 GTSNPN, CDR2 SVGIG (reference sequence). The CDR3 is made up of 15 amino acids. The chain's CDR3 is CAWSVPSARNTEAFF. The CDR3, as DNA: TGTGCCTGGAGTGTACCGAGTGCCAGGAACACTGAAGCTTTCTTT.

The J gene is TRBJ1-2, the V gene TRBV11-2, with unresolved D. The ends were cut back, 3 bases at V and 8 bases at J, with 16 bases in the middle. CDR3 length: 14 amino acids. Germline V gene sequence: CDR1 SGHAT, CDR2 FQNNGV. The CDR3 reads CASSFASGLEGYTF. In nucleotides, the CDR3 is TGTGCCAGCAGCTTCGCGTCGGGGTTAGAGGGCTACACCTTC. The full variable domain, rest sourced from reference TRBV11-2 and TRBJ1-2, is EAGVAQSPRYKIIEKRQSVAFWCNPISGHATLYWYQQILGQGPKLLIQFQNNGVVDDSQLPKDRFSAERLKGVDSTLKIQPAKLEDSAVYLCASSFASGLEGYTFGSGTRLTVV.

This clone came up a few times. A junction boundary mismatches the germline segment, possibly from a read error. The rearrangement joins TRBV6-2 or TRBV6-3 to TRBJ2-7; D not resolved. The CDR3 has 13 residues. CDR1 MNHEY and CDR2 SVGEGT come from the germline V gene. The CDR3 DNA follows: TGTGCCAGCAGTAACTCAGGAGCCTACGAGCAGTACTTC. Its translation is CASSNSGAYEQYF.

This clone was counted once. The chain combines TRBV5-6 with TRBJ1-3, with D possibly TRBD1 on 6 matching bases. The V gene's germline CDR1 is SGHDT and CDR2 YYEEEE. Trimming stripped 3 bases from V and 4 bases from J, with 14 bases between. CDR3 length equals 15 residues. The CDR3 nucleotides are TGTGCCAGCAGCTACTACAGGGTTGCGGGAAACACCATATATTTT. Translation gives CASSYYRVAGNTIYF.

The chain carries TRBV28 and TRBJ1-6; 8 nucleotides agree with TRBD1. The junction had 13 bases not matched to a gene; V was cut back by 6 bases and J by 9 bases. This CDR3 contains 16 residues. Germline V gene sequence: CDR1 MDHEN, CDR2 SYDVKM. The CDR3 sequence: CASSMQGAGGTSPLHF. The CDR3 DNA reads TGTGCCAGCAGCATGCAGGGGGCAGGGGGAACTTCACCCCTCCACTTT.

The CDR3 DNA reads TGTGCCAGCAATAGAGGGACAGGGGTGGGCGAGCAGTACTTC. This gives the protein CASNRGTGVGEQYF. The chain recombines TRBV6-5 with TRBJ2-7, with 10 bases identical to TRBD1. CDR1 and CDR2 from the germline V gene are MNHEY and SVGAGI. The length of the CDR3 is 14 residues. V was clipped by 7 bases and J by 6 bases; unmatched bases: 9.

V and J are TRBV9 and TRBJ1-2; a weak D match, TRBD1 (6 bases). This CDR3 comprises 15 residues. Germline lookup yields CDR1 SGDLS and CDR2 YYNGEE. Trimming shortened V by 4 bases and J by 5 bases, and 18 bases separated the two germline ends. The CDR3 region has the DNA TGTGCCAGCAGCTCGACGTGGACAGTGATTTATGGCTACACCTTC. Amino acids: CASSSTWTVIYGYTF. Full variable domain (rest looked up from reference TRBV9 and TRBJ1-2): DSGVTQTPKHLITATGQRVTLRCSPRSGDLSVYWYQQSLDQGLQFLIQYYNGEERAKGNILERFSAQQFPDLHSELNLSSLELGDSALYFCASSSTWTVIYGYTFGSGTRLTVV.

V is TRBV30 and J is TRBJ1-3; D ambiguous. V was pared by 0 bases and J by 0 bases, with 9 bases between. The germline V gene encodes CDR1 GTSNPN and CDR2 SVGIG (reference sequence). CDR3 length: 15 amino acids. CDR3 nucleotides: TGTGCCTGGAGTGTCGGGCAATACTCTGGAAACACCATATATTTT. Translating it yields CAWSVGQYSGNTIYF. Complete variable domain (other parts from reference TRBV30 and TRBJ1-3): SQTIHQWPATLVQPVGSPLSLECTVEGTSNPNLYWYRQAAGRGLQLLFYSVGIGQISSEVPQNLSASRPQDRQFILSSKKLLLSDSGFYLCAWSVGQYSGNTIYFGEGSWLTVV.

This chain links TRBV11-1 with TRBJ2-2; D not resolved. The CDR3 is 13 residues long. V shed 5 bases and J shed 6 bases, with 10 bases lying between them. Germline CDR1 is SGHAT and CDR2 is FQDESV (reference sequence). The DNA of the CDR3 is TGTGCCAGCAGCGCCTCGCAGCCCGGGGAGCTGTTTTTT. It specifies CASSASQPGELFF.

The J gene is TRBJ1-5, the V gene TRBV2; maybe TRBD1 (5 bases). This CDR3 comprises 15 residues. The germline V and J ends were trimmed by 2 bases and 3 bases, with 11 bases remaining between them. In germline, CDR1 is SNHLY, CDR2 FYNNEI. CDR3 sequence reads: CASSEFLGDNQPQHF. DNA of the CDR3: TGTGCCAGCAGTGAATTTCTGGGGGACAATCAGCCCCAGCATTTT.

The gene calls are TRBV23-1 and TRBJ1-4; 9 bases fit TRBD1. TRBV23-1 is labeled an ORF, and its function is uncertain. The ends lost 4 bases at V and 7 bases at J; junction bases unmatched: 10. The CDR3 is made up of 16 amino acids. The DNA of the CDR3 is TGCGCCAGCAGTCCATTCAAACAGGGGGCCTCTGAAAAACTGTTTTTT. This gives the protein CASSPFKQGASEKLFF.